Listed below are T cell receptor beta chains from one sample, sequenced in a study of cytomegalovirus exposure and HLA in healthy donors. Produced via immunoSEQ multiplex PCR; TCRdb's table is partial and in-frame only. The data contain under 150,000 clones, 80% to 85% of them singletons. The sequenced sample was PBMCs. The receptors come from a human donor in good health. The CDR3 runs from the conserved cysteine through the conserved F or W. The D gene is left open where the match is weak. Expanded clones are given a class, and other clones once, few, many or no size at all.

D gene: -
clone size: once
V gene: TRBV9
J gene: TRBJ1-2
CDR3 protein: CASSRDTYGYTF

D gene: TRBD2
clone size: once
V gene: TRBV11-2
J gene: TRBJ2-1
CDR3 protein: CASSLEELAGGSEQFF

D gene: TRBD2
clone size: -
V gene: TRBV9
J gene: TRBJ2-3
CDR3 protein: CASTPTGGVDTQYF

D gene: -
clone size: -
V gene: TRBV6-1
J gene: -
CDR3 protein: CAVAGDPLEQYF

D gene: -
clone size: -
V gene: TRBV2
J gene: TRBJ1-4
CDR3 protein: CASKGNGRGKLFF

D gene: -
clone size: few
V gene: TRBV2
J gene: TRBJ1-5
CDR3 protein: CASSEAQGQPQHF

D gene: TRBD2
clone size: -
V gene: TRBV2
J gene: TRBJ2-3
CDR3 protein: CASSALPTSGFTDTQYF

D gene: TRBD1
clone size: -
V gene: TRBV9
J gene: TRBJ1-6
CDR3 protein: CASSVGGQAGSYNSPLHF

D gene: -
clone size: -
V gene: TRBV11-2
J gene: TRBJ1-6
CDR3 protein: CASSLDYNSPLHF

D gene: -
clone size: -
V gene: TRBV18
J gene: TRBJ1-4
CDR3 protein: CASSPTGRLNEKLFF

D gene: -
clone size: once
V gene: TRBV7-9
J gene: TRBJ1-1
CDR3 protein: CASSMAGQDLNTEAFF

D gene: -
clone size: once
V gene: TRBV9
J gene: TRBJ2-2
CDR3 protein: CASSVASTGELFF

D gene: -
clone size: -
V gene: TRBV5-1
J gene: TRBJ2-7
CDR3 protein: CASGYPDRLDEQYF

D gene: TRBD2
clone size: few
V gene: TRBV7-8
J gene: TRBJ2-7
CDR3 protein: CASSRRTSALDEQYF

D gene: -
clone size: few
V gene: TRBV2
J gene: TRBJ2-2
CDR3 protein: CASSSQPQGTGELFF

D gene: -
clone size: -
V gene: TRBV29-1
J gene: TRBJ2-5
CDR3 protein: CSAGAAETQYF

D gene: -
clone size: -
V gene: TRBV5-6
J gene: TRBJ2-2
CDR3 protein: CASRGDTNTGELFF

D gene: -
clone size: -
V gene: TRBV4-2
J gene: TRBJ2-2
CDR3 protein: CASSRATGNTGELFF